Each of the 13 T cell receptor beta chains below was sequenced from the same sample in a study of vaccination and CD4 T cells after COVID-19. These receptors are not linked to any known antigen. An Oncomine TCR Beta short-read assay was used to sequence the DNA from cultured CD4+ T cells. TCRdb fed the PCR reads into MiXCR, producing one record per CDR3 protein. This table holds just under 20,000 distinct CDR3 sequences, 40% found once. Noted treatment: approximately nine-day PBMC culture with coronavirus spike peptide pools or control peptides (ViraFEST assay). The source material was CD4+ T cells from blood, cultured in vitro, sampled after SARS-CoV-2 vaccination. The source of these receptors is a human donor who had recovered from COVID-19.

The V and J genes are TRBV6-1 and TRBJ1-1; 7 nucleotides agree with TRBD1. The germline V gene has CDR1 MNHNS and CDR2 SASEGT. The CDR3 spans 14 residues. Trimming removed 10 bases from V and 1 base from J; junction bases left unmatched: 9. CDR3 DNA: TGTGCCACCCCCCGACAGGGTAGGAACACTGAAGCTTTCTTT. This translates into CATPRQGRNTEAFF.

This clonotype was picked up a small number of times. This rearrangement joins TRBV6-2 or TRBV6-3 to TRBJ1-6, with TRBD1 identical over 7 bases. The germline V gene encodes CDR1 MNHEY and CDR2 SVGEGT. V was pared by 6 bases and J by 8 bases, with 10 bases of the junction left unmatched. The CDR3 extends over 15 amino acids. This CDR3 reads CASRTLGQPDSPLHF. Here the CDR3 DNA reads TGTGCCAGCAGGACCTTGGGACAGCCTGATTCACCCCTCCACTTT.

This clonotype was detected a few times. Compared with germline, one end of the junction differs, possibly owing to a read error. The rearrangement uses TRBV10-1 and TRBJ1-2; tentative D call: TRBD1 (5 bases). The length of the CDR3 is 14 residues. Germline loops: CDR1 WNHNN, CDR2 SYGVQD (reference sequence). The CDR3 loop reads CASSERQTFYDYTF. In DNA, the CDR3 is TGCGCCAGCAGTGAGAGACAGACATTCTATGACTACACCTTC.

V is TRBV6-2 or TRBV6-3 and J is TRBJ1-2, with D hard to call. This CDR3 is built from 13 residues. Germline V lookup: CDR1 MNHEY, CDR2 SVGEGT. Deletions cut 6 bases from V and 2 bases from J, with 10 bases between. CDR3 in amino acids: CASSRLGNYGYTF. The CDR3 DNA follows: TGTGCCAGCAGCCGACTAGGCAACTATGGCTACACCTTC.

V is TRBV11-3 and J is TRBJ1-1, with TRBD1 identical over 9 bases. V lost 2 bases and J lost 1; bases outside the gene matches: 2. Germline CDR1 is SGHNT and CDR2 is YENEEA. The CDR3 consists of 15 residues. The chain's CDR3 is CASSLRGQGNTEAFF. The CDR3 coding sequence is TGTGCCAGCAGCTTAAGGGGACAGGGGAACACTGAAGCTTTCTTT.

The rearrangement links TRBV7-7 to TRBJ2-7; the match to TRBD1 covers 8 bases. There are 15 residues in the CDR3. In germline, CDR1 is SSHAT, CDR2 FNYEAQ (reference sequence). The V gene end was trimmed by 4 bases and the J gene end by 2 bases; junction bases not matched to a gene: 7. The CDR3 DNA reads as TGTGCCAGCAGCTCCTACGGGACAGGAACCTACGAGCAGTACTTC. Translated: CASSSYGTGTYEQYF.

This chain uses TRBV28 with TRBJ1-2, with a tentative D call TRBD1 (6 bases). Germline V CDR1 and CDR2: MDHEN, SYDVKM. CDR3 length equals 13 residues. V shed 6 bases and J shed 5 bases, with 13 bases lying between them. The CDR3 DNA is TGTGCCAGCAGCAAAGACAGGCCGTATGGCTACACCTTC. This sequence encodes CASSKDRPYGYTF.

This chain links TRBV2 with TRBJ2-7, with D possibly matching TRBD2 (5 bases). The ends were cut back, 4 bases at V and 2 bases at J, with 12 bases in the middle. The germline gives CDR1 SNHLY, CDR2 FYNNEI. This CDR3 spans 14 amino acids. CDR3 DNA sequence: TGTGCCAGCAGTGGGACGAGGAGGCCCTACGAGCAGTACTTC. Its protein product is CASSGTRRPYEQYF. Using reference TRBV2 and TRBJ2-7 for the parts outside the CDR3, the full variable domain is EPEVTQTPSHQVTQMGQEVILRCVPISNHLYFYWYRQILGQKVEFLVSFYNNEISEKSEIFDDQFSVERPDGSNFTLKIRSTKLEDSAMYFCASSGTRRPYEQYFGPGTRLTVT.

This clonotype was picked up a small number of times. This chain connects TRBV10-3 to TRBJ2-3; either TRBD1 or TRBD2 may fit D (5 bases each). V was trimmed by 8 bases and J by 4 bases, leaving 19 bases between them. The germline gives CDR1 ENHRY, CDR2 SYGVKD. The CDR3 extends over 15 amino acids. CDR3 residues: CAIGGTDLPADTQYF. The CDR3 nucleotides read TGTGCCATCGGGGGAACGGACTTACCTGCAGATACGCAGTATTTT.

The chain couples TRBV6-5 to TRBJ1-6; D call uncertain. Germline V gives CDR1 MNHEY, CDR2 SVGAGI. Trimming took 0 bases from V and 7 from J, leaving 10 bases between them. The CDR3 has 15 amino acids. CDR3 sequence reads: CASSYSWFQNSPLHF. As DNA, the CDR3 is TGTGCCAGCAGTTACTCTTGGTTCCAGAATTCACCCCTCCACTTT.

V usage is TRBV11-2 and J usage is TRBJ2-5; D is undetermined. The V gene lost 3 bases and the J gene lost 3 bases, with 5 bases spanning the gap. This CDR3 region has 12 residues. Germline-derived CDR1 and CDR2 are SGHAT and FQNNGV. For the CDR3, the DNA is TGTGCCAGCAGCTTCAATAAAGAGACCCAGTACTTC. It translates to CASSFNKETQYF.

This chain links TRBV27 with TRBJ1-1; 7 positions match TRBD1. Germline CDR1 and CDR2: MNHEY and SMNVEV (reference sequence). Losses at the gene ends were 6 bases for V and 3 bases for J; bases not matched to a gene: 10. The CDR3 has 15 residues. CDR3 region: CASRKETGWDTEAFF. The CDR3 coding sequence is TGTGCCAGCAGAAAAGAGACAGGGTGGGACACTGAAGCTTTCTTT.

This clonotype was seen more than once but under ten times. This sequence joins TRBV2 and TRBJ1-2; a weak D match, TRBD1 (6 bases). Trimming removed 6 bases at V and 0 bases at J, with 14 bases between. This CDR3 is 15 amino acids long. Germline V gene data show CDR1 as SNHLY and CDR2 as FYNNEI. The CDR3 bases are TGTGCCAGCAGAAGGGTGACAGGTCCTAACTATGGCTACACCTTC. Its translation: CASRRVTGPNYGYTF.